Reported below is one T cell receptor beta chain. Its antigen remains unidentified. This entry is derived from a study of T cell responses to AZD1222 COVID-19 vaccine. The V segment lost 1 base and the J segment 4 bases; nucleotides outside the gene matches: 7. The CDR3 runs 15 residues. CDR1 is SGHTA and CDR2 is FQGNSA in the germline V gene. Overall study findings and caveats: Unmutated variant regions are reportedly the target of nearly half of TCRs that are spike-specific. Across the whole spike, CD4 TCRs peaked at regions 160-218 and 743-854.

Libraries were prepared by immunoSEQ multiplex PCR; TCRdb keeps only in-frame clonotypes and omits some of them. Here the sample spans roughly 150,000 clones, almost 90% being singletons. This receptor was taken from an adult in good health. This chain joins TRBV7-2 and TRBJ2-7, with TRBD1 matching over 7 bases. The specimen comprised peripheral blood, sampled on day 0 of AZD1222 vaccination. This chain's CDR3 is CASSLDSRGSYEQYF. As DNA, the CDR3 is TGTGCCAGCAGCTTAGATTCCAGGGGGTCGTACGAGCAGTACTTC.